The rows below give T cell receptor beta chains drawn from one sample of a study of blood T cell repertoires in COVID-19. TCRdb's copy holds only in-frame clones and misses some; the assay was immunoSEQ multiplex PCR. The sample contains some 250,000 clones, around 87% of which appear only once. Material for sequencing was peripheral blood. These receptors all stem from a woman aged 70-85 years with active or convalescent COVID-19. The CDR3 runs from the conserved cysteine through the conserved F or W. The D gene is left open where the match is weak. Clone size is given for some rows only: seen once, a few or many times, or a class if the clone is expanded.

D,V,size,J,DNA,CDR3
NA,TRBV3-1/TRBV3-2,NA,TRBJ2-6,TGTGCCAGCGCCGAGGGACTCCAATCTGGGGCCAACGTCCTGACTTTC,CASAEGLQSGANVLTF
NA,TRBV7-8,NA,TRBJ1-2,TGTGCCAGCAGCTTAGGGAGGGCCCATGATAACTATGGCTACACCTTC,CASSLGRAHDNYGYTF
NA,TRBV6-5,once,TRBJ1-3,TGTGCCAGCAGAAACGACCGGAAGGGGAGAAACACCATATATTTT,CASRNDRKGRNTIYF
TRBD2,TRBV2,NA,TRBJ2-5,TGTGCCAGCAGCGGGGGGGGGTTAGAAGAGACCCAGTACTTC,CASSGGGLEETQYF
NA,TRBV10-3,once,TRBJ2-7,TGTGCCATCAGTGACTCGGCAGGGGATAGCTACGAGCAGTACTTC,CAISDSAGDSYEQYF
NA,TRBV5-4,NA,TRBJ2-7,TGTGCCAGCAGCTTGGGACTCCCGAGCTCCTACGAGCAGTACTTC,CASSLGLPSSYEQYF
NA,TRBV11-2,NA,TRBJ2-5,TGTGCCAGCAGCTTTGAGGCGGAGACCCAGTACTTC,CASSFEAETQYF
NA,TRBV6-5,NA,TRBJ1-2,TGTGCCAGCAGTTACTATCAGAACTATGGCTACACCTTC,CASSYYQNYGYTF
NA,TRBV7-9,NA,TRBJ1-5,TGTGCCAGCAGTCCCGAGGGCCCCACAAATCAGCCCCAGCATTTT,CASSPEGPTNQPQHF
NA,TRBV29-1,NA,TRBJ1-2,TGCAGCGTTGTGACAGCTAACTATGGCTACACCTTC,CSVVTANYGYTF
NA,TRBV6-2/TRBV6-3,NA,TRBJ2-7,TGTGCCAGCAGTTATTGGCCTTCCTACGAGCAGTACTTC,CASSYWPSYEQYF
NA,TRBV7-2,few,TRBJ1-5,TGTGCCAGCAGCCGCGACAGCAGCGGGGATCAGCCCCAGCATTTT,CASSRDSSGDQPQHF
NA,TRBV7-3,once,TRBJ1-2,TGTGCCAGCAGCCCAGGACAGCAAATATATGGCTACACCTTC,CASSPGQQIYGYTF
NA,TRBV7-2,NA,TRBJ1-5,TGTGCCAGCAGCCAGAGAGGTTACTCCAATCAGCCCCAGCATTTT,CASSQRGYSNQPQHF
TRBD1,TRBV5-1,NA,TRBJ2-7,TGCGCCAGCAGCTTGGAAGGGACAGGGAAGGGGCAGTACTTC,CASSLEGTGKGQYF
TRBD1,TRBV24-1,NA,TRBJ1-5,TGTGCCACCAGTGATTCCCCGGGACAGGGGGCCGGGCAGCCCCAGCATTTT,CATSDSPGQGAGQPQHF
NA,TRBV19,few,TRBJ1-3,TGTGCCAGCCGCCCCCCAGGGGCCGGAAACACCATATATTTT,CASRPPGAGNTIYF
NA,TRBV29-1,NA,TRBJ1-2,TGCAGCGTTGGGGGGGTAGGCTACACCTTC,CSVGGVGYTF
NA,TRBV6-5,few,TRBJ1-1,TGTGCCAGCAGTCCGCCGGGGGGACCTGAAGCTTTCTTT,CASSPPGGPEAFF
TRBD1,TRBV5-6,few,TRBJ1-2,TGTGCCAGCAGCTGGGGGACAGGGGGCGGCTACACCTTC,CASSWGTGGGYTF
NA,TRBV5-4,NA,TRBJ1-1,TGTGCCAGCAGCCCAAAGGTTACGGGCACTGAAGCTTTCTTT,CASSPKVTGTEAFF
NA,TRBV4-1,NA,TRBJ1-1,TGCGCCAGCAGCCCAAAGGATAAGACAGGGAACACTGAAGCTTTCTTT,CASSPKDKTGNTEAFF
NA,TRBV12-5,NA,TRBJ2-3,TGTGCTAGTGGTCTACCAACGGCGGGGACAGATACGCAGTATTTT,CASGLPTAGTDTQYF
TRBD2,TRBV5-1,NA,TRBJ2-1,TGCGCCAGCAGCTTGTACGCGGGGGATTACAATGAGCAGTTCTTC,CASSLYAGDYNEQFF
TRBD1,TRBV2,once,TRBJ2-7,TGTGCCAGTGACAGGGGCCCAACCTACGAGCAGTACTTC,CASDRGPTYEQYF
NA,TRBV27,NA,TRBJ2-7,TGTGCCAGCAGTCCTTACAGGCAGGTGAACCTAATCTCCACCTACGAGCAGTACTTC,CASSPYRQVNLISTYEQYF
NA,TRBV3-1/TRBV3-2,NA,TRBJ1-1,TGTGCCAGCAGCCAAGTCCGGGACAAGGGCGCTTTCTTT,CASSQVRDKGAFF
NA,TRBV11-2,NA,TRBJ2-5,TGTGCCAGCAGCTATGGGGCGGTTCAAGAGACCCAGTACTTC,CASSYGAVQETQYF
NA,TRBV9,few,TRBJ2-7,TGTGCCAGCAGCGTAGCCCACGGACCGGGGGAGCAGTACTTC,CASSVAHGPGEQYF
TRBD1,TRBV18,NA,TRBJ2-3,TGTGCCAGCTCATCACGCAGGGGGTACGTGTTCACAGATACGCAGTATTTT,CASSSRRGYVFTDTQYF
NA,TRBV21-1,NA,TRBJ2-1,TGTGCCAGCAGCAAATTCCCCCCGGACAGGGGTGGTGAGCAGTTCTTC,CASSKFPPDRGGEQFF
NA,TRBV4-3,NA,TRBJ2-1,TGCGCCAGCAGCGAACTTTCCTACAATGAGCAGTTCTTC,CASSELSYNEQFF
TRBD1,TRBV7-9,NA,TRBJ2-3,TGTGCCAGCAGCCCCGGGACAGGCTGGGGGGATACGCAGTATTTT,CASSPGTGWGDTQYF
NA,TRBV5-1,NA,TRBJ2-5,TGCGCCACCCAGGCGGGTCTTCAAGAGACCCAGTACTTC,CATQAGLQETQYF
TRBD2,TRBV3-1/TRBV3-2,NA,TRBJ2-3,TGTGCCAGCAGCCAAGCCCCCCTACCGGGGCGGGGGGGCTCCACAGATACGCAGTATTTT,CASSQAPLPGRGGSTDTQYF
NA,TRBV6-5,NA,TRBJ2-7,TGTGCCAGCAGGAAAAGACAGGTCTACGAGCAGTACTTC,CASRKRQVYEQYF
NA,TRBV4-3,NA,TRBJ1-5,TGCGCCAGCAGCCAACAGGGCAATCAGCCCCAGCATTTT,CASSQQGNQPQHF
TRBD2,TRBV6-5,NA,TRBJ2-3,TGTGCCAGCACGGGACTAGCCGCGACAGATACGCAGTATTTT,CASTGLAATDTQYF
NA,TRBV6-5,NA,TRBJ1-5,TGTGCCAGCAGTTACAGGCGGAATAGCAATCAGCCCCAGCATTTT,CASSYRRNSNQPQHF
NA,TRBV19,NA,TRBJ2-3,TGTGCCAGTAGTATTGGTAGTTCGGATACGCAGTATTTT,CASSIGSSDTQYF
NA,TRBV18,NA,TRBJ1-5,TGTGCCAGCTCACCACGTCAGAATCAGCCCCAGCATTTT,CASSPRQNQPQHF
TRBD1,TRBV25-1,NA,TRBJ1-1,TGTGCCAGCAGTGGGACAGGGGTAGGGAACACTGAAGCTTTCTTT,CASSGTGVGNTEAFF
TRBD1,TRBV6-5,NA,TRBJ1-3,TGTGCCAGCAGTTTCGACAGGGACTCTGGAAACACCATATATTTT,CASSFDRDSGNTIYF
TRBD1,TRBV4-3,NA,TRBJ2-5,TGCGCCAGCAGCCTGGGGACAGGGGAGACCCAGTACTTC,CASSLGTGETQYF
NA,TRBV6-5,NA,TRBJ1-2,TGTGCCAGCAACGCCAGGGGTGACGGCGGCTACACCTTC,CASNARGDGGYTF
NA,TRBV7-2,NA,TRBJ1-3,TGTGCCAGCAGCTTAGAAGAGGGCTACTCTGGAAACACCATATATTTT,CASSLEEGYSGNTIYF
TRBD1,TRBV7-8,NA,TRBJ2-6,TGTGCCAGCAGCCTATGGGGACAGGGGGCAACTGGGGCCAACGTCCTGACTTTC,CASSLWGQGATGANVLTF
NA,TRBV7-7,NA,TRBJ2-2,TGTGCCAGCAGCCCCGTCCGGGGGGCAAGGACCGGGGAGCTGTTTTTT,CASSPVRGARTGELFF
NA,TRBV6-2/TRBV6-3,once,TRBJ2-7,TGTGCCAGCAGTTCTGTCGGGTCCCCAACGAAGGAGCAGTACTTC,CASSSVGSPTKEQYF
NA,TRBV21-1,NA,TRBJ2-4,TGTGCCAGCAGCAAAGATTATCGTTGGCAGGAACGGGGACTAGCCAAAAACATTCAGTACTTC,CASSKDYRWQERGLAKNIQYF
NA,TRBV7-9,once,TRBJ2-1,TGTGCCAGCAGCTATTTTGAGCACCAGGGTTATGAGCAGTTCTTC,CASSYFEHQGYEQFF
TRBD1,TRBV2,NA,TRBJ2-2,TGTGCCAGCAAAGGGACAGGGGGCTCTTACACCGGGGAGCTGTTTTTT,CASKGTGGSYTGELFF
NA,TRBV14,NA,TRBJ1-3,TGTGCCAGCAGCCAAGGACGACTCTCTGGAAACACCATATATTTT,CASSQGRLSGNTIYF
TRBD1,TRBV7-9,NA,TRBJ1-1,TGTGCCAGCAGCTACCGGAGACAGGGGGCACAAGGGGTAACTGAAGCTTTCTTT,CASSYRRQGAQGVTEAFF